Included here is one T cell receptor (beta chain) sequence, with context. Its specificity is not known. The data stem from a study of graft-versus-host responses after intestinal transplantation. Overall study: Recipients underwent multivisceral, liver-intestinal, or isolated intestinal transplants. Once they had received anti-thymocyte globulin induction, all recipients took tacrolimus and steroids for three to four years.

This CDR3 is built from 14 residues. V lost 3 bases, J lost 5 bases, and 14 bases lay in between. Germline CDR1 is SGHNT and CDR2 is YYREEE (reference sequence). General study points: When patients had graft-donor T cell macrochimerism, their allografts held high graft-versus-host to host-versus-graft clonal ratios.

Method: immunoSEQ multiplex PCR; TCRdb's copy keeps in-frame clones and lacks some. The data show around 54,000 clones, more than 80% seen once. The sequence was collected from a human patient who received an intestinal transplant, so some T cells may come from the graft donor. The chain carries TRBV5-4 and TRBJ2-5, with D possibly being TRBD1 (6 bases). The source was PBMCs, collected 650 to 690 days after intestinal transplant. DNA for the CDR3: TGTGCCAGCAGCTCACAGGGAGATGAGGAGACCCAGTACTTC. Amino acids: CASSSQGDEETQYF.